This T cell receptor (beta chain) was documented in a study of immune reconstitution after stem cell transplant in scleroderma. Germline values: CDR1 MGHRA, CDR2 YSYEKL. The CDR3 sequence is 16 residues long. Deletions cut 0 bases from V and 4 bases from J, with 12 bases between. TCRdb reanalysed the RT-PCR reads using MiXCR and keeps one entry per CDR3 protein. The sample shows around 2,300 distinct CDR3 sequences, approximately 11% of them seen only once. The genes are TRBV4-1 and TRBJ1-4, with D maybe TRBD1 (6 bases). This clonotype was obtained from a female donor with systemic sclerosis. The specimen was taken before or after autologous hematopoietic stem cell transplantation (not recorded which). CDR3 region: CASSQEVGGSNEKLFF. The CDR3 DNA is TGCGCCAGCAGCCAAGAAGTGGGGGGCAGTAATGAAAAACTGTTTTTT.